What follows are 24 T cell receptor beta chains derived from one specimen sequenced in a study of blood T cell repertoires in COVID-19. Only in-frame clones appear in the TCRdb table, and some are missing; sequencing was by immunoSEQ multiplex PCR. Of tens of thousands of clones in the sample, around 81% were seen once. The specimen sequenced was peripheral blood. These receptors originate from an elderly man with COVID-19, enrolled during active disease.

The chain couples TRBV16 to TRBJ1-3; D call uncertain. Looked up from germline, CDR1 is KGHSY and CDR2 is FQNENV. Trimming took off 2 bases at V and 0 bases at J, with 5 bases between the two ends. The CDR3 is made up of 14 amino acids. CDR3: CASSQIVSGNTIYF. Here the CDR3 DNA reads TGTGCCAGCAGCCAAATAGTCTCTGGAAACACCATATATTTT.

This clone came up once. The chain has TRBV5-1 and TRBJ2-7; a possible D gene is TRBD2 (6 bases). CDR3 length equals 13 residues. V lost 2 bases and J lost 3, with 9 bases in between. Germline-derived CDR1 and CDR2 are SGHRS and YFSETQ. This chain's CDR3 is CASSFERVYEQYF. The CDR3 DNA is TGCGCCAGCAGCTTTGAGCGGGTCTACGAGCAGTACTTC.

V usage is TRBV18 and J usage is TRBJ1-6; the D is unclear. From germline, CDR1 is KGHSH and CDR2 LQKENI. The germline V and J ends were trimmed by 3 bases and 0 bases, with 9 bases remaining between them. The CDR3 is 16 amino acids. CDR3 coding DNA: TGTGCCAGCTCACCGGGCCCAAGCTCCTATAATTCACCCCTCCACTTT. Translated: CASSPGPSSYNSPLHF. Full variable domain (rest looked up from reference TRBV18 and TRBJ1-6): NAGVMQNPRHLVRRRGQEARLRCSPMKGHSHVYWYRQLPEEGLKFMVYLQKENIIDESGMPKERFSAEFPKEGPSILRIQQVVRGDSAAYFCASSPGPSSYNSPLHFGNGTRLTVT.

The CDR3 region has the DNA TGTGCCAGCAGCTTAGTTGGGGACAGCCTCTACGAGCAGTACTTC. Encoded protein: CASSLVGDSLYEQYF. The chain has TRBV11-2 and TRBJ2-7; the match to TRBD1 covers 7 bases. The junction had 6 bases not matched to a gene; V was cut back by 1 base and J by 3 bases. This CDR3 comprises 15 residues. The germline CDR1 and CDR2 sequences are SGHAT and FQNNGV.

The chain has TRBV7-2 and TRBJ2-1; TRBD1 might be the D (5 bases). The CDR3 sequence is 15 residues long. Looked up from germline, CDR1 is SGHTA and CDR2 is FQGNSA. V was trimmed by 0 bases and J by 4 bases, leaving 10 bases between them. The CDR3 coding sequence is TGTGCCAGCAGCTTAGCCCAGGGATCGTACAATGAGCAGTTCTTC. As protein: CASSLAQGSYNEQFF.

The chain couples TRBV30 to TRBJ2-7; the match to TRBD2 covers 8 bases. The CDR3 consists of 14 residues. The V and J ends lost 3 bases and 1 base, in that order; junction bases with no gene match: 5. CDR1 and CDR2 from the germline V gene are GTSNPN and SVGIG (reference sequence). CDR3 bases: TGTGCCTGGAGCCTCGGGGGGGTATCCTACGAGCAGTACTTC. Its translation: CAWSLGGVSYEQYF.

This rearrangement joins TRBV12-3 or TRBV12-4 to TRBJ2-1; D remains ambiguous. The CDR3 is 11 residues long. Trimming removed 2 bases from V and 10 bases from J, with 6 bases in between. Here the CDR3 reads CASSLMEEQFF. The CDR3, as DNA: TGTGCCAGCAGTTTAATGGAGGAGCAGTTCTTC.

The chain has TRBV2 and TRBJ2-3, with D perhaps TRBD1 (6 bases). This CDR3 contains 14 residues. The V end lost 6 bases, the J end lost 2 bases, and 12 bases lay between the germline ends. Germline assignment: CDR1 SNHLY and CDR2 FYNNEI. The CDR3 is CASRVRDNTDTQYF. In nucleotides, the CDR3 is TGTGCCAGCAGGGTCCGGGACAACACAGATACGCAGTATTTT.

This chain uses TRBV3-1 (or the pseudogene TRBV3-2) with TRBJ1-6; TRBD1 might be the D (5 bases). The germline V and J ends were trimmed by 4 bases and 6 bases, with 22 bases remaining between them. This CDR3 comprises 18 residues. The germline gives CDR1 LGHDT, CDR2 YNNKEL (reference sequence). The CDR3 DNA reads as TGTGCCAGCAGCCCTTTCGGGACTTCGAATGCCTTTAATTCACCCCTCCACTTT. As protein: CASSPFGTSNAFNSPLHF.

The chain links TRBV5-6 to TRBJ1-6; D not certain. V lost 2 bases and J lost 2, with 17 bases in between. Germline V gene sequence: CDR1 SGHDT, CDR2 YYEEEE. This CDR3 is built from 18 residues. The CDR3 bases are TGTGCCAGCAGCTTTAAACCCTTCTCAAGCACCTATAATTCACCCCTCCACTTT. It translates to CASSFKPFSSTYNSPLHF. Full variable domain (missing parts from reference TRBV5-6 and TRBJ1-6): DAGVTQSPTHLIKTRGQQVTLRCSPKSGHDTVSWYQQALGQGPQFIFQYYEEEERQRGNFPDRFSGHQFPNYSSELNVNALLLGDSALYLCASSFKPFSSTYNSPLHFGNGTRLTVT.

The rearrangement joins TRBV27 to TRBJ1-4; TRBD1 agrees at 7 bases. The germline CDR1 and CDR2 sequences are MNHEY and SMNVEV (reference sequence). V gave up 1 base and J gave up 8 bases; unmatched junction bases: 4. The CDR3 has 14 residues. The CDR3: CASSLLTGREKLFF. The CDR3 nucleotides read TGTGCCAGCAGTTTATTGACAGGGAGGGAAAAACTGTTTTTT.

The chain has TRBV12-3 or TRBV12-4 and TRBJ2-7; the D gene is possibly TRBD1 (6 bases). The CDR3 is 12 amino acids. V was clipped by 6 bases and J by 2 bases, with 8 bases between them. The CDR3 bases are TGTGCCAGCAGCCAGGGGACCTACGAGCAGTACTTC. This encodes CASSQGTYEQYF.

This clone was counted many times. The genes are TRBV19 and TRBJ2-7; TRBD1 might be the D (6 bases). The V and J ends lost 4 bases and 3 bases respectively, with 16 bases between them. Germline V gene data show CDR1 as LNHDA and CDR2 as SQIVND (reference sequence). This CDR3 spans 15 amino acids. This chain's CDR3 is CASSTGAGRFYEQYF. The CDR3 coding sequence is TGTGCCAGTAGTACAGGGGCAGGTCGGTTCTACGAGCAGTACTTC.

The V gene is TRBV2, the J gene TRBJ2-3; 7 positions match TRBD1. With 5 bases clipped from V and 2 bases from J, the junction kept 7 bases outside the gene matches. The CDR3 totals 15 residues. Per germline, CDR1 SNHLY and CDR2 FYNNEI. The CDR3 here is CASSSDRELTDTQYF. CDR3 in DNA: TGTGCCAGCAGTTCTGACAGGGAACTCACAGATACGCAGTATTTT.

This clone was picked up one time. V gene TRBV19 combines with J gene TRBJ1-2, with 9 bases identical to TRBD1. Germline-derived CDR1 and CDR2 are LNHDA and SQIVND (reference sequence). This CDR3 has 15 amino acids. With V trimmed by 4 bases and J by 4 bases, 7 bases remained unmatched. The CDR3 coding sequence is TGTGCCAGTAGTAGATCCCGGGACAGGGCCTATGGCTACACCTTC. Its translation is CASSRSRDRAYGYTF.

This clone was detected only a few times. The rearrangement uses TRBV27 and TRBJ1-1; 8 bases agree with TRBD1. With 7 bases clipped from V and 1 base from J, the junction kept 11 bases outside the gene matches. The CDR3 consists of 16 residues. In germline, CDR1 is MNHEY, CDR2 SMNVEV (reference sequence). CDR3 amino acids: CASTLIGGTGNTEAFF. DNA of the CDR3: TGTGCCAGCACCTTAATTGGGGGGACAGGGAACACTGAAGCTTTCTTT.

The V and J genes are TRBV5-1 and TRBJ1-1; D is unclear. This CDR3 is built from 15 residues. Germline V gene data show CDR1 as SGHRS and CDR2 as YFSETQ. The V gene lost 0 bases and the J gene lost 5 bases, with 14 bases spanning the gap. CDR3 protein: CASSLDPQSKTEAFF. The DNA of the CDR3 is TGCGCCAGCAGCTTGGACCCCCAAAGCAAGACTGAAGCTTTCTTT. Supplemented by reference TRBV5-1 and TRBJ1-1, the full variable domain reads KAGVTQTPRYLIKTRGQQVTLSCSPISGHRSVSWYQQTPGQGLQFLFEYFSETQRNKGNFPGRFSGRQFSNSRSEMNVSTLELGDSALYLCASSLDPQSKTEAFFGQGTRLTVV.

In this sample, this clone turned up a few times. V and J are TRBV6-5 and TRBJ1-2; unclear D gene. The V gene lost 0 bases and the J gene lost 1 base, with 9 bases spanning the gap. Germline V lookup: CDR1 MNHEY, CDR2 SVGAGI. The CDR3 runs to 15 residues. CDR3 amino acids: CASSYSFPSNYGYTF. The CDR3 DNA reads as TGTGCCAGCAGTTACTCGTTCCCCAGTAACTATGGCTACACCTTC.

The rearrangement joins TRBV7-6 to TRBJ2-7; 11 bases align to TRBD2. The CDR3 spans 16 residues. V lost 2 bases and J lost 7; bases outside the gene matches: 10. From germline, CDR1 is SGHVS and CDR2 FNYEAQ. Here the CDR3 DNA reads TGTGCCAGCAGCTTACGGCTAGCGGGGGGTTCTGGGGAGCAGTACTTC. Its translation: CASSLRLAGGSGEQYF.

The chain combines TRBV24-1 with TRBJ1-1; 7 nucleotides match TRBD1. With V trimmed by 3 bases and J by 1 base, 10 bases remained unmatched. The CDR3 consists of 17 residues. CDR1 and CDR2 (germline): KGHDR, SFDVKD. The CDR3 nucleotides are TGTGCCACCAGTGATCAGTGGAGGGGGCGGGAGAACACTGAAGCTTTCTTT. Amino acids: CATSDQWRGRENTEAFF.

The V and J genes are TRBV6-5 and TRBJ1-1; D uncertain. Germline V gives CDR1 MNHEY, CDR2 SVGAGI. The CDR3 consists of 14 residues. Trimming pared 5 bases from V and 7 bases from J, leaving 17 bases between. The CDR3 loop is CASSLAGGRGEAFF. CDR3 bases: TGTGCCAGCAGTCTCGCTGGAGGACGGGGTGAAGCTTTCTTT.

The genes are TRBV28 and TRBJ1-1; no clear D. The CDR3 totals 12 residues. Germline-derived CDR1 and CDR2 are MDHEN and SYDVKM. V lost 9 bases and J 2 bases, leaving 10 bases between the germline ends. The CDR3 DNA follows: TGTGCCAGTCGAGGTCCAAACACTGAAGCTTTCTTT. As protein: CASRGPNTEAFF.

The chain is built from TRBV5-1 and TRBJ2-7; D perhaps matches TRBD1 (5 bases). V lost 6 bases to trimming and J lost 0 bases, with 13 bases between them. The germline CDR1 and CDR2 sequences are SGHRS and YFSETQ. This CDR3 comprises 14 residues. CDR3 region: CASTNQGSSYEQYF. CDR3 nucleotides: TGCGCCAGCACAAACCAGGGTAGCTCCTACGAGCAGTACTTC. Drawing the rest from reference TRBV5-1 and TRBJ2-7, the complete variable domain is KAGVTQTPRYLIKTRGQQVTLSCSPISGHRSVSWYQQTPGQGLQFLFEYFSETQRNKGNFPGRFSGRQFSNSRSEMNVSTLELGDSALYLCASTNQGSSYEQYFGPGTRLTVT.

This chain connects TRBV10-2 to TRBJ2-7; perhaps TRBD2 as D (6 bases). Trimming shortened V by 3 bases and J by 6 bases, and 15 bases separated the two germline ends. This CDR3 comprises 14 residues. Looked up from germline, CDR1 is WSHSY and CDR2 is SAAADI. CDR3 nucleotide sequence: TGCGCCAGCAGTGACTGGACGGGAGTAGCCGAGCAGTACTTC. Translation gives CASSDWTGVAEQYF.